One sample yielded the 18 T cell receptor beta chains listed below, sequenced in a study of T cell clonality in common variable immunodeficiency. The data were produced by immunoSEQ multiplex PCR, yet TCRdb's version contains in-frame clones alone and is incomplete. The sample yields approximately 50,000 clones, without any singletons. What was sequenced was peripheral blood mononuclear cells. Receptors originate from a person aged 18 to 70 in good health.

This clone appeared many times. Read sequence stops 3 residues before the CDR3 end, and the germline J gene provides the missing end. The chain carries TRBV19 and TRBJ2-7; TRBD1 agrees at 9 bases. Germline V gene lookup returns CDR1 LNHDA and CDR2 SQIVND (reference sequence). The J segment lost 3 bases and the V segment lost 3 bases, leaving 21 bases of the junction unmatched. This CDR3 has 20 residues. Incomplete CDR3 DNA: TGTGCCAGTAGTATTTCTGTGGAGGGGACAGGGTTCCTTTTTGACTACGAG. Translated, it gives CASSISVEGTGFLFDYE. The whole CDR3 protein is CASSISVEGTGFLFDYEQYF.

Ten or more counts support this clone. The read falls 3 residues short of the CDR3 end, and the missing part is taken from the germline J gene. The rearrangement joins TRBV30 to TRBJ1-1; a weak D match, TRBD1 (5 bases). This CDR3 contains 13 residues. Germline V gene sequence: CDR1 GTSNPN, CDR2 SVGIG (reference sequence). V gave up 3 bases and J gave up 4 bases, with 12 bases separating them. Partial CDR3 DNA: TGTGCCTGGAGAACAGGATGGGGCACTGAA. It yields the protein CAWRTGWGTE. The full CDR3 protein is CAWRTGWGTEAFF.

With respect to this clone: Coverage ceases 3 residues before the CDR3 finishes, and the germline J gene fills in the end. This rearrangement joins TRBV5-3 to TRBJ1-1, with TRBD1 as a possible D gene (6 bases). TRBV5-3 is flagged as an ORF with uncertain function. The CDR3 is made up of 11 amino acids. The part of the CDR3 DNA that was read is TGTGCCAGAAGCTCGGGGACACAA. Amino acids: CARSSGTQ. The full CDR3 reads CARSSGTQAFF.

This clone was recorded at least ten times. The sequenced fragment ends 3 residues before the CDR3 boundary, so the rest is inferred from the germline J gene. The V and J genes are TRBV20-1 and TRBJ1-4, with D possibly being TRBD1 (5 bases). V was pared by 4 bases and J by 4 bases, with 13 bases between. There are 14 residues in the CDR3. Per the germline V gene, CDR1 is DFQATT and CDR2 is SNEGSKA (reference sequence). The CDR3 DNA, read in part, is TGCAGTGCTAAGCCGGGGGTACATAATGAAAAA. Residues: CSAKPGVHNEK. From start to end, the CDR3 is CSAKPGVHNEKLFF.

This clone came up many times. The read ends 3 residues shy of where the CDR3 ends; the end is completed using the germline J gene. This chain joins TRBV19 and TRBJ2-5, with 8 bases lining up with TRBD1. This CDR3 contains 15 residues. Germline V lookup: CDR1 LNHDA, CDR2 SQIVND (reference sequence). V lost 3 bases, J lost 5 bases, and 8 bases stayed unmatched. The CDR3 loop reads CASSIGQGKGETQYF. The sequenced part of the CDR3 DNA is TGTGCCAGTAGTATTGGACAGGGAAAAGGGGAGACC.

This clone was counted between two and nine times. The sequenced fragment ends 3 residues before the CDR3 boundary, so the rest is inferred from the germline J gene. The V and J genes are TRBV19 and TRBJ1-5, with 9 bases lining up with TRBD1. The CDR3 runs 16 residues. The V segment lost 3 bases and the J segment 0 bases; nucleotides outside the gene matches: 3. The germline gives CDR1 LNHDA, CDR2 SQIVND (reference sequence). CDR3 DNA, as far as it was read: TGTGCCAGTAGTATGGGGACAGGGATTAGCAATCAGCCC. This codes for CASSMGTGISNQP. The whole CDR3 is CASSMGTGISNQPQHF.

This clone was observed at least ten times. The CDR3 goes on 3 residues after the read ends, and that part is filled in from the germline J gene. This rearrangement joins TRBV19 to TRBJ2-7; perhaps TRBD2 as D (6 bases). The V end lost 1 base, the J end lost 2 bases, and 12 bases lay between the germline ends. Germline CDR1 reads LNHDA; CDR2 reads SQIVND (reference sequence). The CDR3 is 15 amino acids. CDR3 residues: CASSIGPSSAYEQYF. The CDR3 bases that were read are TGTGCCAGTAGTATAGGCCCATCTAGCGCCTACGAG.

At least ten counts were recorded for this clone. The CDR3 extends 3 residues past the end of the read, so its final part is completed from the germline J gene. This chain uses TRBV6-2 or TRBV6-3 with TRBJ1-2; 8 bases line up with TRBD1. The germline gives CDR1 MNHEY, CDR2 SVGEGT. V shed 8 bases, J shed 2 bases, and the junction held 10 bases outside the gene matches. This CDR3 contains 15 residues. CDR3 DNA, as far as it was read: TGTGCCAGCCGCCTAACAGGGGGATGGAACTATGGC. It is translated as CASRLTGGWNYG. The whole CDR3 protein is CASRLTGGWNYGYTF.

This clone was counted many times. The read terminates 3 residues ahead of where the CDR3 ends, so the germline J gene completes it. The V gene is TRBV4-1, the J gene TRBJ2-1; tentative D call: TRBD2 (5 bases). The CDR3 spans 18 residues. Trimming took off 0 bases at V and 3 bases at J, with 18 bases between the two ends. Germline CDR1 reads MGHRA; CDR2 reads YSYEKL. CDR3 protein: CASSQDLLGLPVYNEQFF. The sequenced CDR3 bases are TGCGCCAGCAGCCAAGATCTCCTAGGACTTCCCGTCTACAATGAG.

On this clone itself: The read ends 3 residues shy of where the CDR3 ends; the end is completed using the germline J gene. The V and J genes are TRBV20-1 and TRBJ2-1, with D unclear. V was clipped by 6 bases and J by 6 bases, with 9 bases between them. The CDR3 length is 11 residues. CDR1 is DFQATT and CDR2 is SNEGSKA in the germline V gene (reference sequence). CDR3: CSAPRFNEQFF. The part of the CDR3 DNA that was read is TGCAGTGCCCCGCGGTTCAATGAG.

Ten or more counts support this clone. Coverage ceases 3 residues before the CDR3 finishes, and the germline J gene fills in the end. The chain employs TRBV18 and TRBJ2-5; D unclear. Looked up from germline, CDR1 is KGHSH and CDR2 is LQKENI. V was pared by 3 bases and J by 1 base, with 6 bases between. The CDR3 length is 13 residues. The CDR3 DNA, read in part, is TGTGCCAGCTCACCCTCCCTCCAAGAGACC. It encodes CASSPSLQET. The entire CDR3 is CASSPSLQETQYF.

This clone was picked up many times. The CDR3 sequence: CAWILQGREAFF. The sequenced CDR3 bases are TGTGCCTGGATTCTGCAGGGGCGTGAA. The rearrangement joins TRBV30 to TRBJ1-1; possibly TRBD1 for D (6 bases). The CDR3 end falls 3 residues outside the read, so it is completed with the germline J gene. This CDR3 has 12 residues. The ends were cut back, 4 bases at V and 7 bases at J, with 13 bases in the middle. Germline V gene data show CDR1 as GTSNPN and CDR2 as SVGIG (reference sequence).

There are many counts of this clone. Read data end 3 residues before the CDR3 end; the end is taken from the germline J gene. The chain employs TRBV29-1 and TRBJ2-3; D is tentatively TRBD1 or TRBD2 (6 bases each). The germline V gene encodes CDR1 SQVTM and CDR2 ANQGSEA. The CDR3 extends over 15 amino acids. The sequenced CDR3 bases are TGCAGTTTAGTAGGGGGAGGAACTCGTGGAGATACG. It yields the protein CSLVGGGTRGDT. The entire CDR3 reads CSLVGGGTRGDTQYF.

This clone was counted at least ten times. From the germline J gene comes the end of the CDR3, since the read stops 3 residues before it. V and J are TRBV5-1 and TRBJ2-1; tentative D call: TRBD2 (6 bases). V lost 1 base and J 0 bases, leaving 14 bases between the germline ends. CDR1 and CDR2 from the germline V gene are SGHRS and YFSETQ. The CDR3 totals 17 residues. The CDR3 here is CASSLRDLLISYNEQFF. The DNA read from the CDR3 is TGCGCCAGCAGCTTGAGGGACTTACTAATCTCCTACAATGAG.

This clone was observed many times. The read ends 3 residues early relative to the CDR3; the germline J gene fills the gap. The chain employs TRBV5-6 and TRBJ2-7; TRBD1 matches 8 bases. Trimming at V came to 4 bases and at J to 5 bases, leaving 8 bases not matched to a gene. The CDR3 loop spans 14 amino acids. Looked up from germline, CDR1 is SGHDT and CDR2 is YYEEEE. The part of the CDR3 DNA that was read is TGTGCCAGCAGCCGGACAGGGTTCTCTAACGAG. It yields the protein CASSRTGFSNE. The entire CDR3 protein reads CASSRTGFSNEQYF. The full variable domain, rest sourced from reference TRBV5-6 and TRBJ2-7, is DAGVTQSPTHLIKTRGQQVTLRCSPKSGHDTVSWYQQALGQGPQFIFQYYEEEERQRGNFPDRFSGHQFPNYSSELNVNALLLGDSALYLCASSRTGFSNEQYFGPGTRLTVT.

This clone has a count of ten or more. Read coverage stops 3 residues before the CDR3 terminus; the germline J gene supplies the remainder. The gene calls are TRBV20-1 and TRBJ2-3, with 8 nucleotides matching TRBD1. The CDR3 covers 14 residues. V lost 6 bases and J lost 6; bases outside the gene matches: 11. CDR1 is DFQATT and CDR2 is SNEGSKA in the germline V gene (reference sequence). The CDR3 spells CSAVTGGVADTQYF. Incomplete CDR3 DNA: TGCAGTGCCGTCACAGGGGGAGTGGCGGATACG.

This clone was counted at least ten times. The CDR3 end is not reached by the read, which stops 3 residues before it; the germline J gene fills it in. J is TRBJ1-4 and V is TRBV5-1; D perhaps matches TRBD1 (5 bases). The germline gives CDR1 SGHRS, CDR2 YFSETQ. V gave up 0 bases and J gave up 6 bases, with 9 bases separating them. The CDR3 runs 14 residues. CDR3 amino acids: CASSLVGGDEKLFF. The sequenced CDR3 bases are TGCGCCAGCAGCTTGGTCGGGGGAGATGAAAAA.

At least ten counts were recorded for this clone. Read sequence stops 3 residues before the CDR3 end, and the germline J gene provides the missing end. The rearrangement uses TRBV18 and TRBJ2-7, with TRBD1 identical over 9 bases. Germline values: CDR1 KGHSH, CDR2 LQKENI. With 3 bases clipped from V and 3 bases from J, the junction kept 9 bases outside the gene matches. The CDR3 length is 16 residues. Incomplete CDR3 DNA: TGTGCCAGCTCACCGAGCATTGGGACAGGGTACTACGAG. This sequence encodes CASSPSIGTGYYE. The entire CDR3 reads CASSPSIGTGYYEQYF. The full variable domain, with the rest looked up from reference TRBV18 and TRBJ2-7, is NAGVMQNPRHLVRRRGQEARLRCSPMKGHSHVYWYRQLPEEGLKFMVYLQKENIIDESGMPKERFSAEFPKEGPSILRIQQVVRGDSAAYFCASSPSIGTGYYEQYFGPGTRLTVT.